Listed here are 29 T cell receptor beta chains from one sample, sequenced in a study of shared clonotypes between healthy human individuals (dated by TCRdb to about 2020). The library came from the immunoSEQ multiplex PCR assay. This is the immuneACCESS table as TCRdb keeps it, with only in-frame sequences that have V and J called. A part of the clones is gone; compared with another copy, unresolved V genes explain less than half, and the rest is unexplained. The sample data list under 750,000 clones, and around 70% of these were observed just once. More than 1.5% of the sample goes to the ten largest clones. The specimen sequenced was memory CD4+ T cells sorted from blood. The cell subset or site label of this sample denotes: CD45RA-negative fraction. These TCRs come from a woman aged 25-40 years in good health.

J is TRBJ2-4 and V is TRBV7-9; 7 bases align to TRBD2. Per the germline V gene, CDR1 is SEHNR and CDR2 is FQNEAQ (reference sequence). CDR3 length: 19 residues. The J segment lost 7 bases and the V segment lost 0 bases, leaving 18 bases of the junction unmatched. The CDR3 nucleotides read TGTGCCAGCAGCTTAGCCCTAGCGGTTAGAATGGTACCCGATAACATTCAGTACTTC. Amino acids: CASSLALAVRMVPDNIQYF.

The chain joins TRBV2 to TRBJ2-1; 10 bases fit TRBD2. This CDR3 region has 15 residues. V lost 6 bases and J lost 10; bases outside the gene matches: 12. Per the germline V gene, CDR1 is SNHLY and CDR2 is FYNNEI. The CDR3 is CASRALSSGRREQFF. For the CDR3, the DNA is TGTGCCAGCAGGGCCCTATCTAGCGGGAGACGGGAGCAGTTCTTC.

This chain connects TRBV5-1 to TRBJ2-1, with 15 bases fitting TRBD2. V lost 3 bases to trimming and J lost 8 bases; unmatched junction nucleotides: 3. The CDR3 totals 15 residues. CDR1 SGHRS and CDR2 YFSETQ come from the germline V gene. The CDR3 is CASSSGTSGGHEQFF. The CDR3, as DNA: TGCGCCAGCAGCTCCGGGACTAGCGGGGGGCATGAGCAGTTCTTC. The full variable domain, completed using reference TRBV5-1 and TRBJ2-1, is KAGVTQTPRYLIKTRGQQVTLSCSPISGHRSVSWYQQTPGQGLQFLFEYFSETQRNKGNFPGRFSGRQFSNSRSEMNVSTLELGDSALYLCASSSGTSGGHEQFFGPGTRLTVL.

V gene TRBV20-1 combines with J gene TRBJ2-5, with D unclear. CDR3 size: 10 residues. The V end was cut by 6 bases, the J end by 5 bases, with 7 bases between. Germline lookup yields CDR1 DFQATT and CDR2 SNEGSKA (reference sequence). CDR3 region: CSARWETQYF. CDR3 nucleotide sequence: TGCAGTGCCCGGTGGGAGACCCAGTACTTC.

The chain carries TRBV21-1 and TRBJ1-2. TRBV21-1 is shown as a pseudogene. The CDR3 spans 14 residues. CDR3 DNA sequence: TGTGCCAGCATAGGTACAAAGGACTACTATGGCTACACCTTC. Amino acid sequence: CASIGTKDYYGYTF.

This clone was seen many times. The chain is built from TRBV7-2 and TRBJ2-5; 8 bases line up with TRBD2. The CDR3 has 15 amino acids. The germline CDR1 and CDR2 sequences are SGHTA and FQGNSA. Trimming took 1 base from V and 4 from J; bases not matched to a gene: 5. The CDR3 spells CASSLVSGGAETQYF. In DNA, the CDR3 is TGTGCCAGCAGCTTAGTTTCGGGAGGGGCAGAGACCCAGTACTTC.

Here the CDR3 reads CASSVDRGRNTIYF. As DNA, the CDR3 is TGTGCCAGCAGTGTTGACAGGGGGAGAAACACCATATATTTT. The V call is TRBV6-1, the J call TRBJ1-3; TRBD1 matches 9 bases. The CDR3 runs to 14 residues. Germline V lookup: CDR1 MNHNS, CDR2 SASEGT. V was clipped by 4 bases and J by 5 bases; unmatched bases: 3.

Regarding this clone: It is likely a read error: a sequence one base away is far more abundant. The chain couples TRBV4-2 to TRBJ2-2, with D perhaps TRBD1 or TRBD2 (5 bases each). The CDR3 consists of 16 residues. Germline V lookup: CDR1 LGHNA, CDR2 YNFKEQ. The CDR3, as DNA: TGTGCCAGCGGCCAAGTGGTCGGGAAGGGGACCGGGGAGCTGTTTTTT. It translates to CASGQVVGKGTGELFF.

This clone was picked up a small number of times. The chain joins TRBV19 to TRBJ2-1; 10 positions match TRBD2. Looked up from germline, CDR1 is LNHDA and CDR2 is SQIVND (reference sequence). J was trimmed by 5 bases and V by 6 bases; bases with no gene match: 7. CDR3 length: 15 residues. In DNA form, the CDR3 reads TGTGCCAGTAGACGAACTAGCGGGACTGACAATGAGCAGTTCTTC. Translating gives CASRRTSGTDNEQFF.

The genes are TRBV7-2 and TRBJ2-1, with no clear D. CDR1 SGHTA and CDR2 FQGNSA come from the germline V gene. V lost 2 bases and J lost 9, with 8 bases in between. This CDR3 spans 12 amino acids. The CDR3 here is CASSLFGGEQFF. The CDR3, as DNA: TGTGCCAGCAGCTTATTTGGTGGTGAGCAGTTCTTC.

The chain has TRBV19 and TRBJ2-3, with D possibly TRBD1 on 6 matching bases. V shed 4 bases and J shed 2 bases, with 13 bases lying between them. Germline lookup yields CDR1 LNHDA and CDR2 SQIVND (reference sequence). This CDR3 spans 15 amino acids. The CDR3 DNA follows: TGTGCCAGTAGTACAGGGGTGGTGACCACAGATACGCAGTATTTT. It codes for CASSTGVVTTDTQYF. Full variable domain (outside the CDR3, taken from reference TRBV19 and TRBJ2-3): DGGITQSPKYLFRKEGQNVTLSCEQNLNHDAMYWYRQDPGQGLRLIYYSQIVNDFQKGDIAEGYSVSREKKESFPLTVTSAQKNPTAFYLCASSTGVVTTDTQYFGPGTRLTVL.

About this clone: The same CDR3 is also encoded by other DNA sequences in this sample. The rearrangement links TRBV5-1 to TRBJ1-1; 7 bases align to TRBD1. Germline loops: CDR1 SGHRS, CDR2 YFSETQ. J was trimmed by 3 bases and V by 3 bases; bases with no gene match: 5. The CDR3 length is 14 residues. For the CDR3, the DNA is TGCGCCAGCAGCTCGGGACAGCCCTACACTGAAGCTTTCTTT. This sequence encodes CASSSGQPYTEAFF.

The chain uses TRBV9 and TRBJ2-7; possibly TRBD1 for D (6 bases). Trimming took 5 bases from V and 0 from J, leaving 12 bases between them. The CDR3 consists of 14 residues. Germline values: CDR1 SGDLS, CDR2 YYNGEE. CDR3 sequence: CASSEGQSSYEQYF. The CDR3 DNA is TGTGCCAGCAGTGAAGGACAGAGCTCCTACGAGCAGTACTTC.

V gene TRBV6-1 combines with J gene TRBJ1-2; TRBD1 matches at 8 bases. CDR1 is MNHNS and CDR2 is SASEGT in the germline V gene. The CDR3 has 12 amino acids. With 6 bases clipped from V and 6 bases from J, the junction kept 3 bases outside the gene matches. The CDR3 sequence: CASSPGGHGYTF. The CDR3 bases are TGTGCCAGCAGCCCAGGGGGCCATGGCTACACCTTC.

To note about this clone: Different DNA sequences within this sample yield the same CDR3. The chain employs TRBV6-1 and TRBJ1-5; D is possibly TRBD1 (6 bases). CDR3 size: 15 residues. The germline V and J ends were trimmed by 3 bases and 0 bases, with 9 bases remaining between them. Germline CDR1 MNHNS, CDR2 SASEGT. In nucleotides, the CDR3 is TGTGCCAGCAGTGACAACAGGGCTAGCAATCAGCCCCAGCATTTT. The encoded protein is CASSDNRASNQPQHF.

This chain connects TRBV7-9 to TRBJ2-3, with D possibly TRBD1 on 5 matching bases. The CDR3 covers 11 residues. Germline V gene sequence: CDR1 SEHNR, CDR2 FQNEAQ (reference sequence). Between the trimmed V and J ends, which lost 8 bases and 5 bases, there was a span of 8 bases. CDR3 bases: TGTGCCAGCGCCAGGGTAGATACGCAGTATTTT. Protein sequence: CASARVDTQYF. Supplemented by reference TRBV7-9 and TRBJ2-3, the full variable domain reads DTGVSQNPRHKITKRGQNVTFRCDPISEHNRLYWYRQTLGQGPEFLTYFQNEAQLEKSRLLSDRFSAERPKGSFSTLEIQRTEQGDSAMYLCASARVDTQYFGPGTRLTVL.

This chain connects TRBV18 to TRBJ1-1, with D hard to call. CDR3 length: 14 residues. In germline, CDR1 is KGHSH, CDR2 LQKENI. Trimming pared 5 bases from V and 1 base from J, leaving 11 bases between. DNA of the CDR3: TGTGCCAGCTCAACGGGATTTAAGAACACTGAAGCTTTCTTT. It codes for CASSTGFKNTEAFF.

The rearrangement joins TRBV2 to TRBJ1-5; D gene unclear. This CDR3 region has 15 residues. Germline V gene data show CDR1 as SNHLY and CDR2 as FYNNEI. V was pared by 4 bases and J by 6 bases, with 16 bases between. The DNA of the CDR3 is TGTGCCAGCAGTGGATTCGGGGTTTCTCTTCAGCCCCAGCATTTT. This translates into CASSGFGVSLQPQHF.

The chain recombines TRBV7-9 with TRBJ2-7; D not resolved. Trimming stripped 5 bases from V and 5 bases from J, with 10 bases between. The CDR3 loop spans 12 amino acids. Germline V gene sequence: CDR1 SEHNR, CDR2 FQNEAQ (reference sequence). CDR3 DNA sequence: TGTGCCAGCAGCCGCTTTTCCCACGAGCAGTACTTC. Its translation: CASSRFSHEQYF.

This chain connects TRBV6-4 to TRBJ2-1, with D possibly matching TRBD2 (5 bases). The CDR3 length is 14 residues. CDR1 and CDR2 from the germline V gene are MRHNA and SNTAGT. With 4 bases removed from V and 6 bases from J, the gap between germline ends came to 13 bases. In DNA, the CDR3 is TGTGCCAGCAGTGTCGGGTCTGGGAGCAATGAGCAGTTCTTC. Amino acids: CASSVGSGSNEQFF.

The J gene is TRBJ2-5, the V gene TRBV5-1, with unresolved D. The germline V gene encodes CDR1 SGHRS and CDR2 YFSETQ. The germline V and J ends were trimmed by 5 bases and 4 bases, with 6 bases remaining between them. The CDR3 loop spans 11 amino acids. The CDR3 DNA sequence: TGCGCCAGCAGTGAAGGAGAGACCCAGTACTTC. Its translation is CASSEGETQYF.

The V call is TRBV21-1, the J call TRBJ1-1. TRBV21-1 is annotated as a pseudogene. The CDR3 runs to 13 residues. The CDR3 DNA is TGTGCCAGCACCCCGGAAGGTTTTACTGAAGCTTTCTTT. It is translated as CASTPEGFTEAFF.

The chain links TRBV9 to TRBJ2-3, with D perhaps matching TRBD2 (5 bases). Per the germline V gene, CDR1 is SGDLS and CDR2 is YYNGEE. Between the trimmed V and J ends, which lost 4 bases and 4 bases, there was a span of 19 bases. The CDR3 sequence is 16 residues long. CDR3 nucleotides: TGTGCCAGCAGCACACGTGGTGGAGGCGAGGCAGATACGCAGTATTTT. Amino acids: CASSTRGGGEADTQYF. Combining the CDR3 with reference TRBV9 and TRBJ2-3 gives the whole variable domain DSGVTQTPKHLITATGQRVTLRCSPRSGDLSVYWYQQSLDQGLQFLIQYYNGEERAKGNILERFSAQQFPDLHSELNLSSLELGDSALYFCASSTRGGGEADTQYFGPGTRLTVL.

This clone was found once. The rearrangement links TRBV10-3 to TRBJ2-3; TRBD2 aligns across 12 bases. The length of the CDR3 is 13 residues. Germline V CDR1 and CDR2: ENHRY, SYGVKD. The CDR3 DNA follows: TGTGCGACGACTAGCGGGAGAGAAGATACGCAGTATTTT. Its translation: CATTSGREDTQYF.

This clone appeared a single time. CDR3 protein: CASSPGQLSGANVLTF. The CDR3, as DNA: TGTGCCAGCAGCCCCGGACAGCTCTCTGGGGCCAACGTCCTGACTTTC. The chain uses TRBV7-9 and TRBJ2-6; a weak D match, TRBD1 (6 bases). CDR1 is SEHNR and CDR2 is FQNEAQ in the germline V gene (reference sequence). The CDR3 is 16 residues long. Trimming took 5 bases from V and 0 from J, leaving 11 bases between them. Drawing the rest from reference TRBV7-9 and TRBJ2-6, the complete variable domain is DTGVSQNPRHKITKRGQNVTFRCDPISEHNRLYWYRQTLGQGPEFLTYFQNEAQLEKSRLLSDRFSAERPKGSFSTLEIQRTEQGDSAMYLCASSPGQLSGANVLTFGAGSRLTVL.

Concerning this clone itself: Other DNA sequences in this sample translate to the same CDR3. The chain is built from TRBV28 and TRBJ2-7; D is ambiguous. Deletions cut 4 bases from V and 2 bases from J, with 9 bases between. Germline CDR1 is MDHEN and CDR2 is SYDVKM. The CDR3 contains 13 residues. CDR3 DNA sequence: TGTGCCAGCAGTTCCCAGCTTACCTACGAGCAGTACTTC. Its translation is CASSSQLTYEQYF.

The chain links TRBV18 to TRBJ2-2, with a tentative D call TRBD2 (6 bases). Germline V lookup: CDR1 KGHSH, CDR2 LQKENI. With 0 bases removed from V and 2 bases from J, the gap between germline ends came to 10 bases. The CDR3 runs 16 residues. This CDR3 is CASSPPGLTNTGELFF. The CDR3 DNA follows: TGTGCCAGCTCACCACCCGGACTAACAAACACCGGGGAGCTGTTTTTT.

The chain combines TRBV18 with TRBJ2-3, with unresolved D. This CDR3 is built from 19 residues. In germline, CDR1 is KGHSH, CDR2 LQKENI. V was pared by 3 bases and J by 2 bases, with 24 bases between. Here the CDR3 reads CASSPMMAEVFIITDTQYF. The CDR3 bases are TGTGCCAGCTCACCTATGATGGCGGAAGTCTTCATTATCACAGATACGCAGTATTTT.

This clone appeared once. The chain combines TRBV19 with TRBJ2-7; tentative D call: TRBD1 (6 bases). The CDR3 extends over 18 amino acids. Germline V gene data show CDR1 as LNHDA and CDR2 as SQIVND (reference sequence). V lost 2 bases to trimming and J lost 0 bases, with 20 bases between them. CDR3 in amino acids: CASSIYYSGVPSSYEQYF. CDR3 DNA: TGTGCCAGTAGTATATACTACTCAGGGGTCCCCAGCTCCTACGAGCAGTACTTC.